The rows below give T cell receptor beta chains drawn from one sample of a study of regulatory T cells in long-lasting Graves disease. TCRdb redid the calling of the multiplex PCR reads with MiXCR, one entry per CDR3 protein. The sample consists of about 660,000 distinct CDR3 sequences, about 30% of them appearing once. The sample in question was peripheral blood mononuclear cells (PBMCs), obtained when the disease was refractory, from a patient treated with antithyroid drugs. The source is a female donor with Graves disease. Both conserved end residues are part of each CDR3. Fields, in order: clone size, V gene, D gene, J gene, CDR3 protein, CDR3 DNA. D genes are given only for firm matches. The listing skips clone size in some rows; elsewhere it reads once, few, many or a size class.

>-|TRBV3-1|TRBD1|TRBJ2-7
CASSHPLGTRQGRYSYEQYF
TGTGCCAGCAGCCATCCACTAGGGACCAGACAGGGACGCTACTCCTACGAGCAGTACTTC
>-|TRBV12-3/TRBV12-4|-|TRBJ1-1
CASSPLSNLVTEAFF
TGTGCCAGCAGCCCTCTGTCTAACTTGGTCACTGAAGCTTTCTTT
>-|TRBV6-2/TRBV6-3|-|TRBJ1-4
CASSEYHEKLFF
TGTGCCAGCAGTGAATATCATGAAAAACTGTTTTTT
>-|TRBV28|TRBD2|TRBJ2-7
CASSRGLAGPGEQYF
TGTGCCAGCTCACGCGGACTAGCGGGGCCCGGGGAGCAGTACTTC
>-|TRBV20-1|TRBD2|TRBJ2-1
CSASIGTSGSGHNEQFF
TGCAGTGCCAGTATCGGGACTAGCGGGAGTGGACACAATGAGCAGTTCTTC
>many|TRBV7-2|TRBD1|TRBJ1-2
CASSPRDSLYGYTF
TGTGCCAGCAGCCCTCGGGACAGCTTGTATGGCTACACCTTC
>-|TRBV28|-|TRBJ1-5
CASSRPRTMGDSNQPQHF
TGTGCCAGCAGCCGACCAAGGACGATGGGGGATAGCAATCAGCCCCAGCATTTT
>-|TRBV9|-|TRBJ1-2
CASSTQVAGYGYTF
TGTGCCAGCAGCACCCAGGTCGCTGGCTATGGCTACACCTTC
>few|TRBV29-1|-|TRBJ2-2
CSVEGGVENTGELFF
TGCAGCGTTGAAGGAGGGGTCGAGAACACCGGGGAGCTGTTTTTT
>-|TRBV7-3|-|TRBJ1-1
CASSPTNLNTEAFF
TGTGCCAGCAGCCCAACAAACTTGAACACTGAAGCTTTCTTT
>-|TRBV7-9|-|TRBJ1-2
CASSLGVGTYGYTF
TGTGCCAGCAGCTTAGGTGTGGGAACCTATGGCTACACCTTC
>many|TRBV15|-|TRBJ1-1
CATSRGGMNTEAFF
TGTGCCACCAGCAGAGGGGGAATGAACACTGAAGCTTTCTTT
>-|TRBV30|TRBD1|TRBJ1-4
CAWTRSGGTEKLFF
TGTGCCTGGACCCGCTCAGGGGGGACGGAAAAACTGTTTTTT
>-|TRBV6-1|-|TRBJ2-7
CASNPGGSYEQYF
TGTGCCAGCAACCCTGGAGGCTCCTACGAGCAGTACTTC
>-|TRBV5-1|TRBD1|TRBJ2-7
CASSRDRGVGYEQYF
TGCGCCAGTAGCCGGGACAGGGGCGTTGGGTACGAGCAGTACTTC
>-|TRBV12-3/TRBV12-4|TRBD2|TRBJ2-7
CASSLIAGGDEQYF
TGTGCCAGCAGTTTAATAGCGGGAGGCGACGAGCAGTACTTC
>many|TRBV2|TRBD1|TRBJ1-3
CASSAGGFGNTIYF
TGTGCCAGCAGCGCAGGGGGCTTTGGAAACACCATATATTTT
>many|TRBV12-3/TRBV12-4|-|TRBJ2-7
CASSLTSYEQYF
TGTGCCAGCAGTTTGACCAGCTACGAGCAGTACTTC
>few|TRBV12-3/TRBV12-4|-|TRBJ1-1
CASRADRPNTEAFF
TGTGCCAGCAGAGCTGACAGACCGAACACTGAAGCTTTCTTT
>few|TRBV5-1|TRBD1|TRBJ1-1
CASSARGLGRMNTEAFF
TGCGCCAGCAGCGCCAGGGGGCTTGGTCGCATGAACACTGAAGCTTTCTTT
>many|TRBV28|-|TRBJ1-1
CASRSLGADEAFF
TGTGCCAGCCGGTCTCTGGGGGCAGATGAAGCTTTCTTT
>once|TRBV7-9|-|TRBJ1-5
CASSFYSQFDNQPQHF
TGTGCCAGCAGCTTTTATTCACAGTTCGACAATCAGCCCCAGCATTTT
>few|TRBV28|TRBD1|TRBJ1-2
CASSLTGALYGYTF
TGTGCCAGCAGTTTAACAGGGGCCCTTTATGGCTACACCTTC